This T cell receptor (beta chain) came from a study of T cells expressing NK-cell markers. Reanalyzing the 5' RACE reads, TCRdb keeps one entry per CDR3 protein, without DNA. Its listing shows 300,000 to 500,000 distinct CDR3 sequences. The sequence derives from a woman aged 45-59 years in good health. The sequenced material came from blood T cells: a sorted CD56 or NKG2C T cell subset, CD4+ or CD8+ T cells, or bulk PBMC T cells (not recorded which).

The CDR3 spells CASNERRSSYNEQFF. The chain uses TRBV19 and TRBJ2-1. Looked up from germline, CDR1 is LNHDA and CDR2 is SQIVND (reference sequence). CDR3 length equals 15 residues.